Listed here are 29 T cell receptor beta chains from one sample, sequenced in a study of cytomegalovirus exposure and HLA in healthy donors. The PCR used 60 Vbeta and 13 Jbeta primers. The protocol was immunoSEQ multiplex PCR, while the TCRdb copy is restricted to in-frame clones and leaves out a portion. The sample contains about 160,000 clones, around four fifths of which appear only once. Sequenced input: PBMCs. These receptors were obtained from a man aged 18 to 30 in good health and CMV-seropositive.

This clone was seen only a few times. The chain recombines TRBV5-1 with TRBJ2-7; 10 nucleotides match TRBD2. Germline V CDR1 and CDR2: SGHRS, YFSETQ. The length of the CDR3 is 14 residues. Trimming cost V 6 bases and J 0 bases; bases outside gene matches: 3. As DNA, the CDR3 is TGCGCCAGCAAAACTAGCGGGACCTCCTACGAGCAGTACTTC. This sequence encodes CASKTSGTSYEQYF. The full variable domain, with the rest looked up from reference TRBV5-1 and TRBJ2-7, is KAGVTQTPRYLIKTRGQQVTLSCSPISGHRSVSWYQQTPGQGLQFLFEYFSETQRNKGNFPGRFSGRQFSNSRSEMNVSTLELGDSALYLCASKTSGTSYEQYFGPGTRLTVT.

The chain employs TRBV28 and TRBJ2-7, with 10 bases identical to TRBD1. V shed 5 bases, J shed 0 bases, and the junction held 10 bases outside the gene matches. The V gene's germline CDR1 is MDHEN and CDR2 SYDVKM. This CDR3 is built from 17 residues. Written as DNA, the CDR3 is TGTGCCAGCAGTCGCGCACCTCGGACAGGGGGCTCCTACGAGCAGTACTTC. Protein: CASSRAPRTGGSYEQYF. The full variable domain, completed using reference TRBV28 and TRBJ2-7, is DVKVTQSSRYLVKRTGEKVFLECVQDMDHENMFWYRQDPGLGLRLIYFSYDVKMKEKGDIPEGYSVSREKKERFSLILESASTNQTSMYLCASSRAPRTGGSYEQYFGPGTRLTVT.

The CDR3 spells CASSDSRQGVTFF. The CDR3, as DNA: TGTGCCAGCAGTGACAGTCGGCAGGGGGTAACGTTCTTC. The chain employs TRBV6-4 and TRBJ2-1; the match to TRBD1 covers 7 bases. CDR1 and CDR2 (germline): MRHNA, SNTAGT. Losses at the gene ends were 2 bases for V and 15 bases for J; bases not matched to a gene: 10. The CDR3 is made up of 13 amino acids.

The chain joins TRBV7-2 to TRBJ2-7, with 8 bases that match TRBD2. V shed 3 bases and J 0 bases; nucleotides not matched to a gene: 13. This CDR3 has 18 amino acids. Germline V gene sequence: CDR1 SGHTA, CDR2 FQGNSA. The CDR3 region is CASSFGKAGTSGSYEQYF. The CDR3 nucleotides are TGTGCCAGCAGCTTCGGAAAGGCCGGGACTAGTGGCTCCTACGAGCAGTACTTC.

The V and J genes are TRBV7-9 and TRBJ1-2; D is possibly TRBD1 (6 bases). The germline V and J ends were trimmed by 6 bases and 5 bases, with 22 bases remaining between them. The CDR3 runs 16 residues. Looked up from germline, CDR1 is SEHNR and CDR2 is FQNEAQ (reference sequence). The CDR3 region has the DNA TGTGCCAGCAGGGATACTAACAGGGTTAGGTCTTATGGCTACACCTTC. As protein: CASRDTNRVRSYGYTF.

The gene calls are TRBV7-3 and TRBJ1-2; D may be TRBD1 (5 bases). V was clipped by 3 bases and J by 7 bases, with 15 bases between them. The CDR3 totals 14 residues. Germline V gene sequence: CDR1 SGHTA, CDR2 FQGTGA. CDR3 region: CASSFGSGGGGYTF. CDR3 bases: TGTGCCAGCAGCTTCGGGTCCGGGGGTGGTGGCTACACCTTC.

This clone was detected only once. The rearrangement links TRBV7-2 to TRBJ2-3, with D possibly being TRBD2 (5 bases). V was shortened by 4 bases and J by 4 bases, with 18 bases between the two germline ends. This CDR3 is built from 16 residues. CDR1 is SGHTA and CDR2 is FQGNSA in the germline V gene. CDR3 bases: TGTGCCAGCAGCTCGATGAAGGTACGGGAAGCAGATACGCAGTATTTT. Translation gives CASSSMKVREADTQYF.

The chain uses TRBV2 and TRBJ2-7; no clear D gene. The CDR3 extends over 11 amino acids. The germline gives CDR1 SNHLY, CDR2 FYNNEI. The V and J ends lost 6 bases and 4 bases respectively, with 7 bases between them. CDR3 sequence reads: CASRERYEQYF. The CDR3 nucleotides are TGTGCCAGCAGAGAGCGATACGAGCAGTACTTC. The whole variable domain, remainder taken from reference TRBV2 and TRBJ2-7, is EPEVTQTPSHQVTQMGQEVILRCVPISNHLYFYWYRQILGQKVEFLVSFYNNEISEKSEIFDDQFSVERPDGSNFTLKIRSTKLEDSAMYFCASRERYEQYFGPGTRLTVT.

The chain carries TRBV27 and TRBJ1-2, with 9 bases that match TRBD1. V was pared by 1 base and J by 6 bases, with 9 bases of the junction left unmatched. Germline-derived CDR1 and CDR2 are MNHEY and SMNVEV (reference sequence). The CDR3 is made up of 16 amino acids. The CDR3 nucleotides read TGTGCCAGCAGTTTATACCCAGGGACAGGGCGAGATGGCTACACCTTC. It translates to CASSLYPGTGRDGYTF.

The CDR3: CASSKYDRNNQPQHF. CDR3 DNA: TGTGCCAGTAGTAAATATGACAGGAACAATCAGCCCCAGCATTTT. The chain is built from TRBV19 and TRBJ1-5; D possibly corresponds to TRBD1 (6 bases). This CDR3 contains 15 residues. The V end lost 4 bases, the J end lost 3 bases, and 13 bases lay between the germline ends. Germline V gives CDR1 LNHDA, CDR2 SQIVND (reference sequence). The entire variable domain, with the rest obtained from reference TRBV19 and TRBJ1-5, is as follows: DGGITQSPKYLFRKEGQNVTLSCEQNLNHDAMYWYRQDPGQGLRLIYYSQIVNDFQKGDIAEGYSVSREKKESFPLTVTSAQKNPTAFYLCASSKYDRNNQPQHFGDGTRLSIL.

V gene TRBV27 combines with J gene TRBJ2-3; D gene unclear. The CDR3 spans 13 residues. CDR1 and CDR2 from the germline V gene are MNHEY and SMNVEV (reference sequence). The V gene lost 8 bases and the J gene lost 1 base, with 10 bases spanning the gap. This CDR3 reads CASGDTGTDTQYF. CDR3 in DNA: TGTGCCAGCGGCGACACGGGCACAGATACGCAGTATTTT.

The rearrangement joins TRBV4-2 to TRBJ2-3, with a tentative D call TRBD2 (5 bases). V gave up 0 bases and J gave up 4 bases, with 11 bases separating them. CDR1 is LGHNA and CDR2 is YNFKEQ in the germline V gene. The CDR3 has 15 amino acids. CDR3: CASSQEEGNADTQYF. DNA of the CDR3: TGTGCCAGCAGCCAAGAAGAGGGTAACGCAGATACGCAGTATTTT.

This sequence joins TRBV13 and TRBJ2-7; D perhaps matches TRBD1 (5 bases). Germline V CDR1 and CDR2: PRHDT, FYEKMQ (reference sequence). The CDR3 runs 14 residues. V was cut by 4 bases and J by 7 bases, with 17 bases left in between. The CDR3 reads CASSYGNSGIEQYF. CDR3 DNA sequence: TGTGCCAGCAGCTACGGTAACTCAGGGATAGAGCAGTACTTC.

This clone showed up just once. The chain combines TRBV27 with TRBJ2-7; 7 bases fit TRBD2. CDR3 length: 12 residues. V lost 4 bases, J lost 4 bases, and 1 base stayed unmatched. Germline CDR1 MNHEY, CDR2 SMNVEV (reference sequence). This CDR3 reads CASSSGRYEQYF. Written as DNA, the CDR3 is TGTGCCAGCAGTTCCGGGAGGTACGAGCAGTACTTC.

V usage is TRBV12-5 and J usage is TRBJ2-1; a possible D gene is TRBD2 (5 bases). The CDR3 is 15 residues long. The germline V gene encodes CDR1 LGHNT and CDR2 FRNRAP. The V end was cut by 1 base, the J end by 6 bases, with 13 bases between. CDR3 sequence (DNA): TGTGCTAGTGGTTTGGACCCCCCAGGAGGCAATGAGCAGTTCTTC. Translating gives CASGLDPPGGNEQFF.

The rearrangement joins TRBV5-1 to TRBJ2-2, with D maybe TRBD2 (6 bases). The germline CDR1 and CDR2 sequences are SGHRS and YFSETQ. This CDR3 contains 15 residues. Trimming shortened V by 4 bases and J by 6 bases, and 16 bases separated the two germline ends. The CDR3 nucleotides are TGCGCCAGCAGCCCCCCGGGACTGGGGGCCGGGGAGCTGTTTTTT. Protein: CASSPPGLGAGELFF.

The chain combines TRBV6-6 with TRBJ2-1; D gene uncertain. V was cut by 4 bases and J by 0 bases, with 13 bases left in between. CDR3 size: 16 residues. The V gene's germline CDR1 is MNHNY and CDR2 SVGAGI (reference sequence). CDR3 in amino acids: CASSSQTAVSYNEQFF. CDR3 coding DNA: TGTGCCAGCAGTTCCCAAACCGCAGTCTCCTACAATGAGCAGTTCTTC.

This clone was seen more than once but under ten times. The CDR3 nucleotides read TGTGCCAGCAGTTTATACGGCTACGAGCAGTACTTC. The encoded protein is CASSLYGYEQYF. The rearrangement links TRBV6-1 to TRBJ2-7, with D unclear. Trimming shortened V by 5 bases and J by 3 bases, and 8 bases separated the two germline ends. Germline-derived CDR1 and CDR2 are MNHNS and SASEGT. The length of the CDR3 is 12 residues.

CDR3 protein: CASSLGQGARRTEAFF. The CDR3 coding sequence is TGCGCCAGCAGCCTGGGACAGGGGGCGCGTCGCACTGAAGCTTTCTTT. The V call is TRBV5-1, the J call TRBJ1-1; 12 nucleotides line up with TRBD1. This CDR3 comprises 16 residues. The germline V gene has CDR1 SGHRS and CDR2 YFSETQ. V was clipped by 4 bases and J by 4 bases; unmatched bases: 8. The full variable domain, in which reference TRBV5-1 and TRBJ1-1 provide the parts outside the CDR3, is KAGVTQTPRYLIKTRGQQVTLSCSPISGHRSVSWYQQTPGQGLQFLFEYFSETQRNKGNFPGRFSGRQFSNSRSEMNVSTLELGDSALYLCASSLGQGARRTEAFFGQGTRLTVV.

The genes are TRBV9 and TRBJ2-2; the match to TRBD1 covers 11 bases. This CDR3 contains 18 residues. V lost 1 base to trimming and J lost 2 bases; unmatched junction nucleotides: 7. Germline CDR1 reads SGDLS; CDR2 reads YYNGEE. The CDR3 DNA follows: TGTGCCAGCAGCGTAAACCGGGACAGGGGGTTAAACACCGGGGAGCTGTTTTTT. Translation gives CASSVNRDRGLNTGELFF.

The genes are TRBV19 and TRBJ1-2, with D unresolved. Deletions cut 7 bases from V and 6 bases from J, with 18 bases between. The CDR3 is made up of 14 amino acids. Germline V gives CDR1 LNHDA, CDR2 SQIVND (reference sequence). CDR3: CASTPRWAAHGYTF. CDR3 coding DNA: TGTGCCAGTACCCCTCGTTGGGCTGCACATGGCTACACCTTC.

The gene calls are TRBV4-2 and TRBJ1-5; TRBD1 might be the D (5 bases). Deletions cut 0 bases from V and 7 bases from J, with 7 bases between. The germline V gene encodes CDR1 LGHNA and CDR2 YNFKEQ. The CDR3 consists of 13 residues. CDR3 in amino acids: CASSQDRGQPQHF. The CDR3 bases are TGTGCCAGCAGCCAAGATCGGGGGCAGCCCCAGCATTTT.

The rearrangement links TRBV5-1 to TRBJ1-4; perhaps TRBD1 as D (5 bases). Trimming took 4 bases from V and 2 from J, leaving 15 bases between them. The CDR3 runs to 16 residues. CDR1 and CDR2 from the germline V gene are SGHRS and YFSETQ. CDR3 loop: CASSLSGFITNEKLFF. Here the CDR3 DNA reads TGCGCCAGCAGCCTTTCAGGGTTTATCACTAATGAAAAACTGTTTTTT.

The genes are TRBV7-8 and TRBJ2-3; 7 bases map to TRBD1. The CDR3 sequence is 18 residues long. CDR1 is SGHVS and CDR2 is FQNEAQ in the germline V gene. With V trimmed by 4 bases and J by 2 bases, 15 bases remained unmatched. CDR3 sequence (DNA): TGTGCCAGCAGCTCACCCACCGGGACAGAATATCTCACAGATACGCAGTATTTT. Translated, it gives CASSSPTGTEYLTDTQYF.

The V call is TRBV6-1, the J call TRBJ2-7, with 9 bases fitting TRBD2. J gave up 0 bases and V 2 bases, and 2 bases lay outside the gene matches. Per germline, CDR1 MNHNS and CDR2 SASEGT. The CDR3 is 15 amino acids. The CDR3 is CASSELAGSSYEQYF. As DNA, the CDR3 is TGTGCCAGCAGTGAACTAGCGGGGAGCTCCTACGAGCAGTACTTC.

The J gene is TRBJ2-1, the V gene TRBV13; 8 bases fit TRBD2. The germline V gene has CDR1 PRHDT and CDR2 FYEKMQ (reference sequence). V was clipped by 4 bases and J by 6 bases; unmatched bases: 14. This CDR3 is 17 amino acids long. CDR3 in DNA: TGTGCCAGCAGCTCCTTGTCCGGGACTAGTGACCCCAATGAGCAGTTCTTC. It is translated as CASSSLSGTSDPNEQFF.

The genes are TRBV5-5 and TRBJ2-1; the D gene is possibly TRBD2 (5 bases). Trimming stripped 0 bases from V and 10 bases from J, with 8 bases between. CDR3 length equals 12 residues. Germline CDR1 reads SGHKS; CDR2 reads YYEKEE (reference sequence). Here the CDR3 DNA reads TGTGCCAGCAGCTTGGGCGGAGGCGAGCAGTTCTTC. Translation: CASSLGGGEQFF.

The CDR3 DNA is TGTGCCAGCAGCTTATCCCGAGAGGCAGATACGCAGTATTTT. Amino acids: CASSLSREADTQYF. This rearrangement joins TRBV7-3 to TRBJ2-3, with unresolved D. CDR1 is SGHTA, CDR2 FQGTGA, per germline. The CDR3 is 14 residues long. The ends were cut back, 2 bases at V and 4 bases at J, with 10 bases in the middle.

The gene calls are TRBV6-5 and TRBJ1-3; no definite D call. The CDR3 runs 15 residues. Trimming took off 4 bases at V and 2 bases at J, with 12 bases between the two ends. CDR1 is MNHEY and CDR2 is SVGAGI in the germline V gene. This chain's CDR3 is CASSSRAGAGNTIYF. Written as DNA, the CDR3 is TGTGCCAGCAGTTCGAGAGCGGGTGCTGGAAACACCATATATTTT.